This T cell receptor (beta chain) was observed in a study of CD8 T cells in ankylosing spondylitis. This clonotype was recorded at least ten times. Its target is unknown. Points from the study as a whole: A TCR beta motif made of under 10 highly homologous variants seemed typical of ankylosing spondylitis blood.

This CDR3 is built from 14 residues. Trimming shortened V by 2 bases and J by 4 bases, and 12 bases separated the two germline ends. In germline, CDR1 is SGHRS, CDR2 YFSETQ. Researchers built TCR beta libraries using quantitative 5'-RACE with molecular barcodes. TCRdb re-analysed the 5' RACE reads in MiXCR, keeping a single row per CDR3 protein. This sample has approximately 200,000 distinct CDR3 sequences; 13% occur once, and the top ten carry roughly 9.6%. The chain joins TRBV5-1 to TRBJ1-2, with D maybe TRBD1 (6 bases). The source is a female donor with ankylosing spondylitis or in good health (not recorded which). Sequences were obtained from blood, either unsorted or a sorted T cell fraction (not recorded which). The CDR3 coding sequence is TGCGCCAGCAGCTTAGGACAGAATAGCTATGGCTACACCTTC. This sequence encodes CASSLGQNSYGYTF.